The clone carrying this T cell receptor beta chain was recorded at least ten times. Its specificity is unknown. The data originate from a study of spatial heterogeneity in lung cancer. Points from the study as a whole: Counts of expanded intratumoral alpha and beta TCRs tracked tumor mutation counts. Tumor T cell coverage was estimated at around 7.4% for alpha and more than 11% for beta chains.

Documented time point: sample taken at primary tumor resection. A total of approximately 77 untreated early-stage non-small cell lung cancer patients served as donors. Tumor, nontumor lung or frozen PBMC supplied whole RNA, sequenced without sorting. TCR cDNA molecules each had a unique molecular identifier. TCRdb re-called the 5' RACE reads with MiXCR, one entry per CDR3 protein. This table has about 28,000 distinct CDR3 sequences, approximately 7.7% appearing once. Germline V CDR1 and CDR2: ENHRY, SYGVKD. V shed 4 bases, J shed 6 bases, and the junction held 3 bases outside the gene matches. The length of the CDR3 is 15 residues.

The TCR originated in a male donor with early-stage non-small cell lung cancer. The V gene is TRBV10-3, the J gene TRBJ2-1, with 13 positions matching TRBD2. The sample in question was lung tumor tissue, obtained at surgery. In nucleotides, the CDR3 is TGTGCCATCAGTGGGGGACTAGCGGGGCTCAATGAGCAGTTCTTC. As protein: CAISGGLAGLNEQFF.